The clone carrying this T cell receptor (beta chain) has a handful of counts. The antigen is not known. TCRdb reprocessed the 5' RACE reads with MiXCR, giving one entry per CDR3 protein. The sample lists 350,000 to 400,000 distinct CDR3 sequences, 21% occurring once. These data belong to a study of T-cell memory formation after mild COVID-19. For the study at large: Among the donors, TCR clusters were largely specific to each donor. Study findings and constraints: Within pre-infection memory, some responding clones were found, suggesting cross-reactive memory joined.

Germline assignment: CDR1 DFQATT and CDR2 SNEGSKA (reference sequence). The CDR3 extends over 14 amino acids. V dropped 5 bases and J dropped 6; count of bases not matched to a gene: 10. The sequence derives from an adult woman who had mild COVID-19 (a few samples of this study predate the infection). Cell type and time point are not known. The sequencing sample was made of PBMCs or a T cell subset sorted from them (not recorded which). The genes are TRBV20-1 and TRBJ1-2; 9 bases line up with TRBD1. The CDR3 DNA reads TGCAGTGCTGGGGGGACAGGGCTGATTCATGGCTACACCTTC. Its translation: CSAGGTGLIHGYTF.